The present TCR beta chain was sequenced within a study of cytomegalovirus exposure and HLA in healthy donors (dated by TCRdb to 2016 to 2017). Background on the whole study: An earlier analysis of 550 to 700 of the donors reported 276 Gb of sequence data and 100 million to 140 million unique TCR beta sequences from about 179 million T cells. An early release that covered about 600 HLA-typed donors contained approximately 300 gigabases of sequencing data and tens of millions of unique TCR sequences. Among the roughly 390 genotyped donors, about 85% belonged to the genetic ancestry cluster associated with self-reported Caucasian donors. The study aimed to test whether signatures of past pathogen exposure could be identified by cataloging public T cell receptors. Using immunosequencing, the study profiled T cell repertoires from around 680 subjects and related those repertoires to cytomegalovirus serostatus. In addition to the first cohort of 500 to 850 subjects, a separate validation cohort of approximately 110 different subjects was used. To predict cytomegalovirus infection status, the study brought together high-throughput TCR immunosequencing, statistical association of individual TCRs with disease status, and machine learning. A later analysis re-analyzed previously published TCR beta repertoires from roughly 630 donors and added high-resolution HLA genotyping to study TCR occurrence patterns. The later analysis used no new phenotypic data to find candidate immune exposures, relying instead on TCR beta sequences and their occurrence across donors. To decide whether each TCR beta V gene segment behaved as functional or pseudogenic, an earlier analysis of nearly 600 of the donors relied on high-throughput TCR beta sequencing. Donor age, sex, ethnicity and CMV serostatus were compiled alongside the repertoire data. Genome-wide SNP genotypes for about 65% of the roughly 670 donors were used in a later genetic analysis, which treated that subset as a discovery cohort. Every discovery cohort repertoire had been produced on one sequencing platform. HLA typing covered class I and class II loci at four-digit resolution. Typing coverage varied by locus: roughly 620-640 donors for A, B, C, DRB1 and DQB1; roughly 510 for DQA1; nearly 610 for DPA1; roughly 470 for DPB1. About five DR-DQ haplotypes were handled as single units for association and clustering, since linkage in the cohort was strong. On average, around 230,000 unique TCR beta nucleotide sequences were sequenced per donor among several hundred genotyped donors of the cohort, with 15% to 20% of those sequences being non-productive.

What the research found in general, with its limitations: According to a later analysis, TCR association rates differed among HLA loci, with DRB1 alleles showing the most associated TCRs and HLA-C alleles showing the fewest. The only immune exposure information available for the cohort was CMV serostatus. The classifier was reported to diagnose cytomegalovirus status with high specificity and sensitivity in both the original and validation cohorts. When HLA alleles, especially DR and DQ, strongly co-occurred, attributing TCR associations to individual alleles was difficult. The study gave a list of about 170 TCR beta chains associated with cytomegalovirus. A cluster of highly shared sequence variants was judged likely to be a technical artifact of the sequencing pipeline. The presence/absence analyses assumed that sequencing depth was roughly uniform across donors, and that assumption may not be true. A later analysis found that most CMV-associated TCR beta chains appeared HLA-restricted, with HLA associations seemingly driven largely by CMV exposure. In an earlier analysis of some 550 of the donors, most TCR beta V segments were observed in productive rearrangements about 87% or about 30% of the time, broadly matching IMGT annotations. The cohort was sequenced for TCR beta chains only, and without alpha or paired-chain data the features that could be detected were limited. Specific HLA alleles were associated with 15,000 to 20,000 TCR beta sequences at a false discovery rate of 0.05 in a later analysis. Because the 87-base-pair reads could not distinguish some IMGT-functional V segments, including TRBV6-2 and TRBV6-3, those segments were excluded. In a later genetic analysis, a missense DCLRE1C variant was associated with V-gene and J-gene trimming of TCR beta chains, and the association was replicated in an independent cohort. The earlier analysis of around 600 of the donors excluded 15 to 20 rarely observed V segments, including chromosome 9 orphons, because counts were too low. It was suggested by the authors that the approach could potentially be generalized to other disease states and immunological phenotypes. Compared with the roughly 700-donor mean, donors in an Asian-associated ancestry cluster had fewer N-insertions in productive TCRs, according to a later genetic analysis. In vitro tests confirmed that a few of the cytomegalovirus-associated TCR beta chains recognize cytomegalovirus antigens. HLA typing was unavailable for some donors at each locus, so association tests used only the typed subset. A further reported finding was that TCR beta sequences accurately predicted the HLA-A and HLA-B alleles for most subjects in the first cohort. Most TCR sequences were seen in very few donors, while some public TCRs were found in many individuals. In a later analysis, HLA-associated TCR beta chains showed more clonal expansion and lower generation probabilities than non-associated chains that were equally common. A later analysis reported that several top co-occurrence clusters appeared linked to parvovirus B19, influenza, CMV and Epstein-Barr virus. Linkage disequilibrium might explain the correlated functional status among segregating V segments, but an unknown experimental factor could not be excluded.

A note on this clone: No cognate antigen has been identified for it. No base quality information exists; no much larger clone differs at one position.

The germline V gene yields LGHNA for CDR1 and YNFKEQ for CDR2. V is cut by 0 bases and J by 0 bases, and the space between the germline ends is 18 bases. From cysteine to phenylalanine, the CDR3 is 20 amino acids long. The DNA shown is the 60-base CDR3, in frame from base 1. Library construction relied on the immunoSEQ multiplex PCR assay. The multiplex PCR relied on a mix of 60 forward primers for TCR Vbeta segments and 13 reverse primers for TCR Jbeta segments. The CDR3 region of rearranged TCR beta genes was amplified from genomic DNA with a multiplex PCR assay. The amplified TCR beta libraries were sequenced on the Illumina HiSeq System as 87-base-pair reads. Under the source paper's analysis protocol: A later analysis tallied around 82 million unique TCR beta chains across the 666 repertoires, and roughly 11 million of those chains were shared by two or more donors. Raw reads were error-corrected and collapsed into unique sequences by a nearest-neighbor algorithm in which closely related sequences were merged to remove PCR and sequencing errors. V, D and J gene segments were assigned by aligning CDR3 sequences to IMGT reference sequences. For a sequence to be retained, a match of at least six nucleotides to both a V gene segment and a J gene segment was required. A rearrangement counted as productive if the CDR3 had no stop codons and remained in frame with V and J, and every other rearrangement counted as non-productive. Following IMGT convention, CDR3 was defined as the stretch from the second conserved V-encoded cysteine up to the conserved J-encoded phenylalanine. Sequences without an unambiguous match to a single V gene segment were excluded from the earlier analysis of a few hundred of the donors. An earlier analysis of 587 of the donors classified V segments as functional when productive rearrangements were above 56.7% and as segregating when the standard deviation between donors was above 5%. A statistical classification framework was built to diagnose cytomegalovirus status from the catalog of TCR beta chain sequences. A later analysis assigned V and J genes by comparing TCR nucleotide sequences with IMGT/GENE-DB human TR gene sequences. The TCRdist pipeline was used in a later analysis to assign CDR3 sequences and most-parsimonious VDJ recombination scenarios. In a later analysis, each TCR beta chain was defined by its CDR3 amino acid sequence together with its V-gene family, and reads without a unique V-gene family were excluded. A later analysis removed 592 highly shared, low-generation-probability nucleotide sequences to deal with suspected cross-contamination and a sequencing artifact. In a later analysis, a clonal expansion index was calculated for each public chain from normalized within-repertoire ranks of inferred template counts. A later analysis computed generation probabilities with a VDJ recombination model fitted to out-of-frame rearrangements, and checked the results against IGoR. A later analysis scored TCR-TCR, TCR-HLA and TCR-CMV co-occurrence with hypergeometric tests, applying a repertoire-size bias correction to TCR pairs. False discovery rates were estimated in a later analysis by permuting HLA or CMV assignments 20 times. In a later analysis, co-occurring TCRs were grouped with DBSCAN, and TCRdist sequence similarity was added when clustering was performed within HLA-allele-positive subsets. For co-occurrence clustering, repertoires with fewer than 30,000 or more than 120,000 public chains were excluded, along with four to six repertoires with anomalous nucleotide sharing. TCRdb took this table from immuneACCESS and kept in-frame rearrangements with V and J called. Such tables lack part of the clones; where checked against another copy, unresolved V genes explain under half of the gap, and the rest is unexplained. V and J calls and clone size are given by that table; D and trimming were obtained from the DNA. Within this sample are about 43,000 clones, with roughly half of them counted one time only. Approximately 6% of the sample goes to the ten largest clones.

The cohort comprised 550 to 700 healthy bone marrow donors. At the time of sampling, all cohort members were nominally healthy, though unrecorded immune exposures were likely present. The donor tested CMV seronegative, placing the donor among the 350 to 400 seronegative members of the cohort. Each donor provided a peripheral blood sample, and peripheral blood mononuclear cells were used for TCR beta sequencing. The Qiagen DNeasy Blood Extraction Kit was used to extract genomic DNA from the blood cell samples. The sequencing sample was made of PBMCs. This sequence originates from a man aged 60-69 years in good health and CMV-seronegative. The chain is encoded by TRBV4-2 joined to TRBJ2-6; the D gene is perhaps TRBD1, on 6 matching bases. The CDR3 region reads CASSQDVGARWISGANVLTF. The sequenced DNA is TGTGCCAGCAGCCAAGATGTGGGGGCGCGGTGGATCTCTGGGGCCAACGTCCTGACTTTC.